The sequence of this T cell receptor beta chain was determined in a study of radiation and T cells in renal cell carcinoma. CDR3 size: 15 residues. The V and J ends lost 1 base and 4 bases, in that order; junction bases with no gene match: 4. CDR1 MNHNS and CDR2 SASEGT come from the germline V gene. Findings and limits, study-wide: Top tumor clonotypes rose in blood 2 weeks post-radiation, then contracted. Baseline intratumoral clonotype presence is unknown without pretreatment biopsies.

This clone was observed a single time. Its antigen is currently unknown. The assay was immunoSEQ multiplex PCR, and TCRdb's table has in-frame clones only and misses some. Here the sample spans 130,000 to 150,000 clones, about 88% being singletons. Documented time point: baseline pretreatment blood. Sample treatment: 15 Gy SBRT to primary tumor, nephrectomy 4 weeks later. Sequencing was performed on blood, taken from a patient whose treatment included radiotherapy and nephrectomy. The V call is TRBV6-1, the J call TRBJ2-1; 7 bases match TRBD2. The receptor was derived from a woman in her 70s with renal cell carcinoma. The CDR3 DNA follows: TGTGCCAGCAGTGAAGGAGCGGGGCGATACAATGAGCAGTTCTTC. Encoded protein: CASSEGAGRYNEQFF.